The following is a T cell receptor beta chain sequence with its context. Its cognate antigen is unknown. Clones were sequenced by immunoSEQ multiplex PCR, and TCRdb holds only the in-frame ones, with some missing. Seen here are approximately 9,000 clones, about 97% observed once, and the top ten hold around 2.4%. Samples: about 28 days before transplant, then days 30, 100 and 180 after. The entry originates in a study of T cell clonotyping in hematopoietic cell transplantation. Trimming removed 6 bases from V and 4 bases from J; junction bases left unmatched: 8. The CDR3 is 15 amino acids. From germline, CDR1 is SGHVS and CDR2 FQNEAQ. Study results and limitations: No sorting was done, leaving CD4 and CD8 contributions mixed. Recipient TCR diversity dropped after transplant; expanded clonotypes rose from day 30 to 180. Broader posttransplant TCR repertoire diversity was predicted by graft donor and pretransplant recipient Inverse Simpson Index values.

The chain has TRBV7-8 and TRBJ2-7; 11 nucleotides align to TRBD2. Sequenced material: peripheral blood mononuclear cells, taken 100 days after allogeneic stem cell transplant. This sequence originates from a male patient between 60 and 69 years old who had an allogeneic stem cell transplant from a related donor, so the T cells may come from the graft donor. Some clones in this sample may be carry-over from other donors' samples. The CDR3 coding sequence is TGTGCCAGCAGATCTAGCGGGGGGTTTAATTACGAGCAGTACTTC. This codes for CASRSSGGFNYEQYF.